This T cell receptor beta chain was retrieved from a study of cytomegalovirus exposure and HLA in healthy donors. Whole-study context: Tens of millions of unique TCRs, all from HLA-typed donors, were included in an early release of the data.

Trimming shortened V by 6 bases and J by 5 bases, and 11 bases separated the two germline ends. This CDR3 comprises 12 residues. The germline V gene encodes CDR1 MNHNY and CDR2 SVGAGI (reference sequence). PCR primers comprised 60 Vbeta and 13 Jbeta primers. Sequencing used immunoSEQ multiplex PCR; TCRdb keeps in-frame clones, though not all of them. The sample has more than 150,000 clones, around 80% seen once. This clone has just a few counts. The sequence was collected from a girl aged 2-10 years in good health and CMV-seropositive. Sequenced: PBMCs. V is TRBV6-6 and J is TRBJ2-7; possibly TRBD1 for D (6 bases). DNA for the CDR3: TGTGCCAGCAGGAACAGGGACCACGAGCAGTACTTC. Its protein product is CASRNRDHEQYF.